One and the same sample provided the 18 T cell receptor beta chains below, sequenced in a study of blood T cell repertoires in COVID-19. TCRdb's copy holds only in-frame clones and misses some; the assay was immunoSEQ multiplex PCR. This sample has approximately 200,000 clones, with around four fifths found just once. Sequenced sample: PBMCs or T cells enriched from blood (not recorded which). These receptor sequences come from a man aged 35 to 55 who had recovered from COVID-19.

The chain couples TRBV7-9 to TRBJ1-5; 9 nucleotides agree with TRBD1. CDR3 length equals 15 residues. The germline V gene has CDR1 SEHNR and CDR2 FQNEAQ (reference sequence). Trimming took 5 bases from V and 1 from J; bases not matched to a gene: 3. The CDR3: CASSLGTGSNQPQHF. In DNA, the CDR3 is TGTGCCAGCAGCCTTGGGACAGGGAGCAATCAGCCCCAGCATTTT.

The chain joins TRBV14 to TRBJ2-5; TRBD1 agrees at 9 bases. In germline, CDR1 is SGHDN, CDR2 FVKESK. This CDR3 region has 14 residues. V gave up 5 bases and J gave up 4 bases; unmatched junction bases: 5. In DNA form, the CDR3 reads TGTGCCAGCAGCAGGAACAGGGGGCCAGAGACCCAGTACTTC. As protein: CASSRNRGPETQYF. The full variable domain, its missing parts supplied by reference TRBV14 and TRBJ2-5, is EAGVTQFPSHSVIEKGQTVTLRCDPISGHDNLYWYRRVMGKEIKFLLHFVKESKQDESGMPNNRFLAERTGGTYSTLKVQPAELEDSGVYFCASSRNRGPETQYFGPGTRLLVL.

The chain carries TRBV10-2 and TRBJ2-1, with D possibly being TRBD2 (6 bases). The CDR3 is 13 residues long. V was clipped by 8 bases and J by 3 bases, with 11 bases between them. From germline, CDR1 is WSHSY and CDR2 SAAADI. The CDR3 loop reads CASGGWGYNEQFF. Written as DNA, the CDR3 is TGCGCCAGCGGGGGGTGGGGCTACAATGAGCAGTTCTTC.

The chain employs TRBV18 and TRBJ2-5; the match to TRBD2 covers 7 bases. Germline V gene data show CDR1 as KGHSH and CDR2 as LQKENI. The CDR3 is made up of 19 amino acids. Unmatched junction bases numbered 17, after V lost 3 bases and J lost 1 base. CDR3 nucleotide sequence: TGTGCCAGCTCACCGAACAGATTGGGTCGGGGGGTGAGCCAAGAGACCCAGTACTTC. This encodes CASSPNRLGRGVSQETQYF.

V and J are TRBV19 and TRBJ1-5; weak D call: TRBD1 (5 bases). Germline CDR1 reads LNHDA; CDR2 reads SQIVND (reference sequence). This CDR3 is 16 amino acids long. V was shortened by 5 bases and J by 2 bases, with 16 bases between the two germline ends. The CDR3 DNA reads TGTGCCAGTAGTTCCCCGGGGAGGGGAGGCAATCAGCCCCAGCATTTT. It translates to CASSSPGRGGNQPQHF.

V gene TRBV19 combines with J gene TRBJ1-1; D may be TRBD1 (6 bases). With 1 base removed from V and 0 bases from J, the gap between germline ends came to 15 bases. The CDR3 sequence is 17 residues long. The germline V gene has CDR1 LNHDA and CDR2 SQIVND (reference sequence). The CDR3 DNA reads as TGTGCCAGTAGTATAGGTGAGAACAGGGACCTGAACACTGAAGCTTTCTTT. Translation gives CASSIGENRDLNTEAFF.

The chain couples TRBV11-2 to TRBJ1-1; perhaps TRBD1 as D (6 bases). CDR3 length: 14 residues. V was clipped by 3 bases and J by 1 base, with 9 bases between them. Germline lookup yields CDR1 SGHAT and CDR2 FQNNGV. The CDR3 loop is CASSFRGANTEAFF. CDR3 coding DNA: TGTGCCAGCAGCTTCAGGGGTGCGAACACTGAAGCTTTCTTT.

This rearrangement joins TRBV9 to TRBJ1-1; D unresolved. The CDR3 loop spans 14 amino acids. CDR1 and CDR2 from the germline V gene are SGDLS and YYNGEE. V lost 3 bases, J lost 1 base, and 10 bases lay in between. CDR3 DNA sequence: TGTGCCAGCAGCGCAAGCCCCGGGAACACTGAAGCTTTCTTT. It translates to CASSASPGNTEAFF.

The rearrangement uses TRBV19 and TRBJ2-5; TRBD2 might be the D (6 bases). Germline lookup yields CDR1 LNHDA and CDR2 SQIVND (reference sequence). CDR3 size: 14 residues. V lost 8 bases and J lost 1, with 14 bases in between. CDR3 sequence: CASAAREAQETQYF. The CDR3 DNA sequence: TGTGCCAGTGCCGCTAGGGAGGCCCAAGAGACCCAGTACTTC.

The CDR3 protein is CTSSQEEAGGANVLTF. The CDR3, as DNA: TGCACCAGCAGCCAGGAGGAGGCGGGCGGGGCCAACGTCCTGACTTTC. This chain connects TRBV1 to TRBJ2-6; TRBD2 is taken as the D call from the table, unchecked against the DNA. TRBV1 is assigned pseudogene status. The CDR3 consists of 16 residues.

J is TRBJ1-5 and V is TRBV5-8; the match to TRBD1 covers 8 bases. With 6 bases clipped from V and 2 bases from J, the junction kept 4 bases outside the gene matches. The CDR3 consists of 14 residues. Germline lookup yields CDR1 SGHTS and CDR2 YDEGEE. CDR3 DNA: TGTGCCAGCACCCAGGGACAGGGCAATCAGCCCCAGCATTTT. Its protein is CASTQGQGNQPQHF.

The V and J genes are TRBV9 and TRBJ1-3; D is undetermined. This CDR3 is built from 17 residues. CDR1 SGDLS and CDR2 YYNGEE come from the germline V gene. Trimming pared 3 bases from V and 0 bases from J, leaving 16 bases between. CDR3 protein: CASSALTSGDSGNTIYF. In DNA, the CDR3 is TGTGCCAGCAGCGCCCTTACATCGGGAGACTCTGGAAACACCATATATTTT.

The genes are TRBV30 and TRBJ1-5, with a weak D call TRBD1 (5 bases). Deletions cut 7 bases from V and 3 bases from J, with 16 bases between. CDR1 is GTSNPN, CDR2 SVGIG, per germline (reference sequence). CDR3 length: 14 amino acids. The CDR3 coding sequence is TGTGCCTTGGACTCTGGGGGGTACAATCAGCCCCAGCATTTT. Protein: CALDSGGYNQPQHF.

The gene calls are TRBV11-2 and TRBJ1-2; 7 bases match TRBD1. The V and J ends lost 4 bases and 4 bases, in that order; junction bases with no gene match: 15. CDR1 is SGHAT and CDR2 is FQNNGV in the germline V gene. This CDR3 region has 17 residues. CDR3 nucleotides: TGTGCCAGCAGCTCAGGACCCGGGACAGAGACGGGCTATGGCTACACCTTC. Its translation: CASSSGPGTETGYGYTF.

The V call is TRBV13, the J call TRBJ1-1; D is uncertain. The CDR3 is 14 amino acids. The V gene's germline CDR1 is PRHDT and CDR2 FYEKMQ (reference sequence). Trimming removed 5 bases from V and 0 bases from J, with 10 bases in between. The CDR3 loop is CASSVQIMNTEAFF. The CDR3 DNA reads as TGTGCCAGCAGCGTACAGATTATGAACACTGAAGCTTTCTTT.

The rearrangement uses TRBV30 and TRBJ2-7; the D gene is possibly TRBD1 (5 bases). The CDR3 contains 12 residues. Germline loops: CDR1 GTSNPN, CDR2 SVGIG (reference sequence). V lost 1 base and J lost 3, with 7 bases in between. The CDR3 DNA is TGTGCCTGGAGTGGTCAGGGCTACGAGCAGTACTTC. Amino acid sequence: CAWSGQGYEQYF. Together with reference TRBV30 and TRBJ2-7, the CDR3 gives the full variable domain: SQTIHQWPATLVQPVGSPLSLECTVEGTSNPNLYWYRQAAGRGLQLLFYSVGIGQISSEVPQNLSASRPQDRQFILSSKKLLLSDSGFYLCAWSGQGYEQYFGPGTRLTVT.

The V call is TRBV19, the J call TRBJ2-2, with TRBD1 matching 10 bases. This CDR3 spans 15 amino acids. V dropped 3 bases and J dropped 7; count of bases not matched to a gene: 5. CDR1 LNHDA and CDR2 SQIVND come from the germline V gene (reference sequence). The CDR3 sequence is CASSIGTGVVGELFF. The CDR3 DNA sequence: TGTGCCAGTAGTATTGGGACAGGGGTTGTCGGGGAGCTGTTTTTT.

V gene TRBV4-3 combines with J gene TRBJ1-1, with D perhaps TRBD1 (5 bases). The CDR3 consists of 15 residues. Germline CDR1 LGHNA, CDR2 YSLEER. The germline V and J ends were trimmed by 0 bases and 4 bases, with 12 bases remaining between them. CDR3 nucleotide sequence: TGCGCCAGCAGCCAAGAAGGTCAGGGTATCACTGAAGCTTTCTTT. Translating it yields CASSQEGQGITEAFF.